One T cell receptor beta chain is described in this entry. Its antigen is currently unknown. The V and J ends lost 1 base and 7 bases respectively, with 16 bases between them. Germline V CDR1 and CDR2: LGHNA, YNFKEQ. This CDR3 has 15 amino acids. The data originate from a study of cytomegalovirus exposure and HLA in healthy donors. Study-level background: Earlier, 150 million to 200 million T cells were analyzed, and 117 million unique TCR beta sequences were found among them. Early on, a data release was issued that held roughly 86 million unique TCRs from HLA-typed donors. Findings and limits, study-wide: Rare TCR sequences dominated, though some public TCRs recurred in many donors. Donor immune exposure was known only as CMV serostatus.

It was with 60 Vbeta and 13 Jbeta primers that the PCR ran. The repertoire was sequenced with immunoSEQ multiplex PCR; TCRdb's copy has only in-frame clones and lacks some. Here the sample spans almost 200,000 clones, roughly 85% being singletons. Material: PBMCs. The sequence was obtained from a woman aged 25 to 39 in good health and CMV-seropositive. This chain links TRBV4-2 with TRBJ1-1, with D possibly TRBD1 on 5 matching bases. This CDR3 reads CASSQAEQVNGEAFF. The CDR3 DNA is TGTGCCAGCAGCCAAGCGGAACAGGTTAACGGTGAAGCTTTCTTT.